This T cell receptor (beta chain) was sequenced in a study of radiotherapy plus CTLA-4 blockade in lung cancer. Study as a whole: Disease control was present in roughly a third of patients, and objective responses in around 18%.

This table comes from immunoSEQ multiplex PCR, and its TCRdb copy is limited to in-frame clones, with some not included. The profile shows about 80,000 clones, 84% of them singletons. The germline V gene encodes CDR1 SGHVS and CDR2 FNYEAQ. The CDR3 spans 14 residues. V lost 3 bases and J 9 bases, leaving 15 bases between the germline ends. The rearrangement links TRBV7-6 to TRBJ2-1; weak D call: TRBD2 (5 bases). Sequenced material: peripheral blood, taken from a patient treated with radiotherapy plus ipilimumab. The receptor was derived from a human donor with non-small cell lung cancer who had stable disease on radiotherapy plus ipilimumab. The CDR3 nucleotides read TGTGCCAGCAGCTTGGAGCGGTTTGGCAGTGAGCAGTTCTTC. Protein sequence: CASSLERFGSEQFF.